This TCR beta chain emerged from a study of blood T cells in healthy people across ages. Across the whole study: There was about one barcoded beta molecule captured by template switching per two T cells.

The CDR3 is 15 amino acids. The V and J ends lost 1 base and 0 bases respectively, with 9 bases between them. In germline, CDR1 is SGHRS, CDR2 YFSETQ. Study observations and caveats: As naive T cell percentage varied, TCR beta diversity correlated strongly with it. The study found more naive CD4+ cells and higher diversity in long-lived than aged donors.

Sample-barcoded 5' priming and a J-beta primer mix drove a second PCR of roughly 6 to 12 cycles. Per-sample output comprised a minimum of 3 million paired-end reads containing CDR3. TCRdb reanalysed the 5' RACE reads using MiXCR and keeps one entry per CDR3 protein. The table includes roughly 800,000 distinct CDR3 sequences, 53% detected once. This clonotype was seen just once. The antigen is not known. The source of this sequence is a man of 80 years or more in good health. The sample consisted of blood. The rearrangement links TRBV5-1 to TRBJ2-3; D gene unclear. The CDR3 loop is CASSLYGESTDTQYF. The CDR3 DNA sequence: TGCGCCAGCAGCTTGTACGGTGAGAGCACAGATACGCAGTATTTT.